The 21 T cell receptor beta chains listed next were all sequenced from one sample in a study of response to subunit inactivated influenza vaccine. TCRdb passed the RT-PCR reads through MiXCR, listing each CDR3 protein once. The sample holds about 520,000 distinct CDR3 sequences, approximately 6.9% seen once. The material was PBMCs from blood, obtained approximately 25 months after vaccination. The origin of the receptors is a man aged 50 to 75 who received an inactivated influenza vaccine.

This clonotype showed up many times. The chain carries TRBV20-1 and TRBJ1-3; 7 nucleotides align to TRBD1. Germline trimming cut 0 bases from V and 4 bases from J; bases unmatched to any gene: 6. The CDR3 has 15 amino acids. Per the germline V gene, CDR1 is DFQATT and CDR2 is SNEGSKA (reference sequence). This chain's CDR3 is CSARDDHRGGNTIYF. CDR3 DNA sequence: TGCAGTGCTAGAGATGACCACAGGGGAGGAAACACCATATATTTT.

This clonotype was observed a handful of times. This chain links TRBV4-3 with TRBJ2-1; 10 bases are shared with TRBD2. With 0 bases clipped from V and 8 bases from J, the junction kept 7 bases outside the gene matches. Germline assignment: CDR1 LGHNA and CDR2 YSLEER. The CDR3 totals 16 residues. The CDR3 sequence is CASSQEPSGGADEQFF. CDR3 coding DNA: TGCGCCAGCAGCCAAGAGCCCAGCGGGGGGGCCGATGAGCAGTTCTTC.

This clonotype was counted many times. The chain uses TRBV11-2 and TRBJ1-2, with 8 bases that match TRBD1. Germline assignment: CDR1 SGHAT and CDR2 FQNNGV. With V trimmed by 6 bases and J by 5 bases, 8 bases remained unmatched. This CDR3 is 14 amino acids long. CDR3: CASSDGQGRYGYTF. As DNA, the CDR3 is TGTGCCAGCAGTGATGGACAGGGAAGATATGGCTACACCTTC. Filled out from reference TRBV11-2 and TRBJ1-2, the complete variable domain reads EAGVAQSPRYKIIEKRQSVAFWCNPISGHATLYWYQQILGQGPKLLIQFQNNGVVDDSQLPKDRFSAERLKGVDSTLKIQPAKLEDSAVYLCASSDGQGRYGYTFGSGTRLTVV.

CDR3 region: CASVRVAGTDTQYF. The CDR3 nucleotides read TGTGCCAGCGTGCGGGTAGCGGGCACAGATACGCAGTATTTT. V gene TRBV6-1 combines with J gene TRBJ2-3; maybe TRBD2 (6 bases). Germline lookup yields CDR1 MNHNS and CDR2 SASEGT. V was shortened by 8 bases and J by 1 base, with 13 bases between the two germline ends. The CDR3 covers 14 residues.

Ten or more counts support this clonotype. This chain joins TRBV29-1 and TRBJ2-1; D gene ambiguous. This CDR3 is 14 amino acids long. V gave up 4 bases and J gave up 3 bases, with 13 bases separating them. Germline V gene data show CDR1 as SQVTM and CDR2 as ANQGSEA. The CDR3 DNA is TGCAGCGTTGTAGAGCCCTCCGGCTACAATGAGCAGTTCTTC. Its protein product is CSVVEPSGYNEQFF.

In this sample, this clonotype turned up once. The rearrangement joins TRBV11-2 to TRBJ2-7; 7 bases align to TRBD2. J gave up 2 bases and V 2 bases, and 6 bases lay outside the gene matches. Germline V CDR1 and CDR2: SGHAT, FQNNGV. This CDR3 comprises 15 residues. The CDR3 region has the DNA TGTGCCAGCAGCTTAAAGGCGGGAGAGACCTACGAGCAGTACTTC. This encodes CASSLKAGETYEQYF. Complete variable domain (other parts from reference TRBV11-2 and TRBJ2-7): EAGVAQSPRYKIIEKRQSVAFWCNPISGHATLYWYQQILGQGPKLLIQFQNNGVVDDSQLPKDRFSAERLKGVDSTLKIQPAKLEDSAVYLCASSLKAGETYEQYFGPGTRLTVT.

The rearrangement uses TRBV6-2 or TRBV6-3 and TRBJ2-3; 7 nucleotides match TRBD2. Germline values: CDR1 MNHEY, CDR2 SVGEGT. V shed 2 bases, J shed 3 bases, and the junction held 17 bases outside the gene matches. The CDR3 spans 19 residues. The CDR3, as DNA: TGTGCCAGCAGTTACACCTTACGCGGACTAGTTCTCTTTACAGATACGCAGTATTTT. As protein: CASSYTLRGLVLFTDTQYF.

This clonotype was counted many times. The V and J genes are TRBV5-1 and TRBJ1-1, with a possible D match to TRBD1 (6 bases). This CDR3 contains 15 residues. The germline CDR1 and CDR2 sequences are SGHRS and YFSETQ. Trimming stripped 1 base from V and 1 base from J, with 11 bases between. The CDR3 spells CASSLTARGNTEAFF. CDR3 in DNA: TGCGCCAGCAGCTTGACAGCCAGGGGGAACACTGAAGCTTTCTTT.

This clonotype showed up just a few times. CDR3 sequence (DNA): TGCGCCAGCAGTCGAGGAGACAGGGGTTGGTTGGGCCAAGAGACCCAGTACTTC. Its protein is CASSRGDRGWLGQETQYF. The genes are TRBV5-1 and TRBJ2-5; TRBD1 matches at 8 bases. Germline CDR1 and CDR2: SGHRS and YFSETQ. The CDR3 contains 18 residues. The trim removed 5 bases at V and 1 base at J, leaving 16 bases unmatched.

Written as DNA, the CDR3 is TGTGCCAGCAGCCAGGCCGTAGGCCCTAACTACGAGCAGTACTTC. Protein: CASSQAVGPNYEQYF. The chain combines TRBV9 with TRBJ2-7, with unresolved D. With 4 bases removed from V and 3 bases from J, the gap between germline ends came to 17 bases. From germline, CDR1 is SGDLS and CDR2 YYNGEE. The CDR3 extends over 15 amino acids.

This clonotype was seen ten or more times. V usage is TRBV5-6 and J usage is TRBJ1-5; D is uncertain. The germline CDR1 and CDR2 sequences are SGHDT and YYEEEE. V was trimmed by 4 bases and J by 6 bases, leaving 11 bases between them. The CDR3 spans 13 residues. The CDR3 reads CASSLGGFQPQHF. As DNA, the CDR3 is TGTGCCAGCAGCCTTGGAGGGTTTCAGCCCCAGCATTTT.

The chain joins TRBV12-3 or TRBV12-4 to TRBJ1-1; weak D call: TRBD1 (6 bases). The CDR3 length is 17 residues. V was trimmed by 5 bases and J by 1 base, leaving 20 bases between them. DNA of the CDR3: TGTGCCAGCAGTCCTAGTCCCCCGGGGGCTCCGAACACTGAAGCTTTCTTT. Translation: CASSPSPPGAPNTEAFF.

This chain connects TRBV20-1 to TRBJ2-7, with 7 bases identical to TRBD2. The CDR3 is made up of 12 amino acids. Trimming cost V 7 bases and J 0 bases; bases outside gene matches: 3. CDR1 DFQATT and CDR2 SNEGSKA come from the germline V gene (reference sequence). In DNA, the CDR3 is TGCAGTGTCGGCGGGGGCTCCTACGAGCAGTACTTC. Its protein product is CSVGGGSYEQYF.

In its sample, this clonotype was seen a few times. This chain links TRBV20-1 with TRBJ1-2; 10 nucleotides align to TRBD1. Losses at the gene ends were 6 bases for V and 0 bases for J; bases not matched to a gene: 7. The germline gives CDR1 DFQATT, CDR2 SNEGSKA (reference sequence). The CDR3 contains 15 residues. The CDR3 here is CSAPGQGTANYGYTF. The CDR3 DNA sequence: TGCAGTGCCCCGGGACAGGGGACAGCTAACTATGGCTACACCTTC.

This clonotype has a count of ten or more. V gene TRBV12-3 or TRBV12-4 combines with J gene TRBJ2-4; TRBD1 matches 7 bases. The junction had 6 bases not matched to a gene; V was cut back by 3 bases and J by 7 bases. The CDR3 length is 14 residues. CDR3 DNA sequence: TGTGCCAGCAGTTTGACAGGGAATGGTAACATTCAGTACTTC. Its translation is CASSLTGNGNIQYF.

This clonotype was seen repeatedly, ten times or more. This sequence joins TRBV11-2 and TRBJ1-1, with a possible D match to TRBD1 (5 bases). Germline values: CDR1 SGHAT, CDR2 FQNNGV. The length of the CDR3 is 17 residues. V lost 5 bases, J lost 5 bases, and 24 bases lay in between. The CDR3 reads CASSLSGREADRTEAFF. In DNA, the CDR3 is TGTGCCAGCAGCCTAAGTGGCAGGGAGGCAGACCGGACTGAAGCTTTCTTT.

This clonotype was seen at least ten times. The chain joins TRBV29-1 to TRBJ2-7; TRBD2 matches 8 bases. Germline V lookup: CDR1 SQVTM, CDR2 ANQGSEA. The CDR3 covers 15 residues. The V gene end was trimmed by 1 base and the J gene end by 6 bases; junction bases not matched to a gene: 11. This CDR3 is CSVEVPGGKVSEQYF. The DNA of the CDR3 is TGCAGCGTTGAAGTACCGGGGGGGAAGGTGTCCGAGCAGTACTTC.

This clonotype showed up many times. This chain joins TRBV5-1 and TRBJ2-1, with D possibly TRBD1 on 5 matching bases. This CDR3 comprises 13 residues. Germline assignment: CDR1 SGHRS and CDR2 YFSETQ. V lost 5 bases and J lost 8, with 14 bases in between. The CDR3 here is CASSTGPHDEQFF. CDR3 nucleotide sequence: TGCGCCAGCAGTACAGGTCCCCACGATGAGCAGTTCTTC.

CDR3 region: CASRRPGGREAFF. The CDR3 nucleotides are TGTGCCAGCAGGAGACCCGGCGGCAGGGAGGCTTTCTTT. V usage is TRBV6-1 and J usage is TRBJ1-1; D may be TRBD1 (5 bases). Germline-derived CDR1 and CDR2 are MNHNS and SASEGT. The germline V and J ends were trimmed by 6 bases and 11 bases, with 19 bases remaining between them. The length of the CDR3 is 13 residues.

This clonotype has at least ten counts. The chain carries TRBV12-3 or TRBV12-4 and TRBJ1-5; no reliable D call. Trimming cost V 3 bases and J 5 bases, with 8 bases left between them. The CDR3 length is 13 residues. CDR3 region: CASSLLGHQPQHF. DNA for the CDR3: TGTGCCAGCAGTTTGTTGGGTCATCAGCCCCAGCATTTT.

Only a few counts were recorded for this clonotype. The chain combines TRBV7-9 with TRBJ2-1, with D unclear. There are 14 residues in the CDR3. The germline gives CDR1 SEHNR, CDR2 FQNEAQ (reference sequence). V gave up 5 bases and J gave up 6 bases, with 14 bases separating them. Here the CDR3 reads CASSQLFSLNEQFF. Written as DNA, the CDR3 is TGTGCCAGCAGCCAGTTATTCTCTCTCAATGAGCAGTTCTTC.